A selection of T cell receptor beta chains follows, all from one sample in a study of blood T cell repertoires in COVID-19. Generated by immunoSEQ multiplex PCR, the TCRdb table keeps only in-frame clones and is missing some. The table shows 150,000 to 200,000 clones, with 88% occurring only once. Sequenced input: PBMCs or T cells enriched from blood (not recorded which). Source of these receptors: a woman aged 18-29 years who had recovered from COVID-19. The CDR3 runs from the conserved cysteine through the conserved F or W. Each record gives: V gene, D gene, J gene, clone size, CDR3 protein, CDR3 DNA. The D gene is left open where the match is weak. Part of the rows lack a size; the others show once, few, many or a class for expanded clones.

>TRBV2|-|TRBJ2-2|-
CASRQGWGELFF
TGTGCCAGCCGCCAGGGGTGGGGGGAGCTGTTTTTT
>TRBV2|-|TRBJ1-2|once
CASRGAVNYGYTF
TGTGCCAGCAGGGGGGCGGTTAACTATGGCTACACCTTC
>TRBV14|-|TRBJ2-7|-
CASSQLRSDSSYEQYF
TGTGCCAGCAGCCAACTCCGTTCCGACAGCTCCTACGAGCAGTACTTC
>TRBV27|TRBD1|TRBJ2-1|-
CASQHGQGTYNEQFF
TGTGCCAGCCAACACGGACAGGGAACCTACAATGAGCAGTTCTTC
>TRBV4-1|TRBD1|TRBJ2-7|-
CASSQDGTGYYEQYF
TGCGCCAGCAGCCAAGACGGGACAGGGTACTACGAGCAGTACTTC
>TRBV18|TRBD1|TRBJ2-2|-
CASRAGTGNTGELFF
TGTGCCAGCAGGGCCGGGACAGGGAACACCGGGGAGCTGTTTTTT
>TRBV28|-|TRBJ1-1|-
CASRTLAGAFF
TGTGCCAGCCGAACACTGGCAGGGGCTTTCTTT
>TRBV5-1|-|TRBJ2-7|-
CASSLNRGLGEQYF
TGCGCCAGCAGCTTGAATAGGGGTTTAGGCGAGCAGTACTTC
>TRBV29-1|-|TRBJ2-2|-
CSVRPQGGPGELFF
TGCAGCGTTCGACCACAGGGGGGGCCAGGGGAGCTGTTTTTT
>TRBV2|-|TRBJ2-1|-
CASPMDQGSSYNEQFF
TGTGCCAGCCCGATGGATCAGGGGAGCTCCTACAATGAGCAGTTCTTC
>TRBV10-1|TRBD1|TRBJ1-1|-
CASSGQLNTEAFF
TGCGCCAGCTCGGGACAGCTGAACACTGAAGCTTTCTTT
>TRBV11-1|TRBD1|TRBJ1-1|-
CASSQPGTGWTEAFF
TGTGCCAGCAGCCAGCCAGGGACAGGGTGGACTGAAGCTTTCTTT
>TRBV3-1/TRBV3-2|-|TRBJ1-1|-
CASSPQAVGSTEAFF
TGTGCCAGCAGCCCGCAGGCCGTGGGGAGCACTGAAGCTTTCTTT
>TRBV7-9|TRBD1|TRBJ1-2|-
CASSTRDRDFLDYGYTF
TGTGCCAGCAGCACCCGGGACAGGGATTTTCTAGACTATGGCTACACCTTC
>TRBV13|-|TRBJ2-1|-
CASSFMSGNNEQFF
TGTGCCAGCAGCTTTATGAGCGGTAACAATGAGCAGTTCTTC
>TRBV3-1/TRBV3-2|-|TRBJ2-7|-
CASSHQGGPYVYERWYF
TGTGCCAGCAGCCACCAAGGCGGCCCCTATGTCTACGAGCGTTGGTACTTC
>TRBV12-3/TRBV12-4|-|TRBJ1-5|-
CASRDQGNQPQHF
TGTGCCAGCAGGGACCAGGGGAATCAGCCCCAGCATTTT
>TRBV3-1/TRBV3-2|TRBD2|TRBJ2-7|-
CASSHREATYEQYF
TGTGCCAGCAGCCATCGGGAGGCTACCTACGAGCAGTACTTC
>TRBV24-1|TRBD2|TRBJ2-1|-
CATQVGGETVDEQFF
TGTGCCACCCAAGTTGGGGGGGAAACGGTCGATGAGCAGTTCTTC
>TRBV19|-|TRBJ2-3|-
CASSINFPGMVTDTQYF
TGTGCCAGTAGTATTAATTTTCCGGGAATGGTCACAGATACGCAGTATTTT
>TRBV27|TRBD1|TRBJ1-2|-
CASSPVQGASHF
TGTGCCAGCAGTCCAGTACAGGGGGCCAGTCATTTC
>TRBV10-2|TRBD1|TRBJ2-1|-
CASSVRDRGYPNEQFF
TGCGCCAGCAGTGTTAGGGACAGGGGGTATCCCAATGAGCAGTTCTTC
>TRBV4-2|TRBD2|TRBJ2-1|-
CASSPLLGGSNSYNEQFF
TGTGCCAGCAGCCCTCTCCTGGGCGGGAGTAACTCCTACAATGAGCAGTTCTTC
>TRBV5-1|-|TRBJ1-2|-
CASSPDTNYGYTF
TGCGCCAGCAGCCCGGACACGAACTATGGCTACACCTTC
>TRBV11-2|-|TRBJ2-7|-
CASSLDAGYSYEQYF
TGTGCCAGCAGCTTAGACGCCGGGTACTCCTACGAGCAGTACTTC
>TRBV2|-|TRBJ1-2|-
CASSAGSFYGYTF
TGTGCCAGCAGTGCGGGGTCGTTCTATGGCTACACCTTC
>TRBV7-9|-|TRBJ1-5|few
CASSPRTEFSNQPQHF
TGTGCCAGCAGCCCACGGACAGAGTTTAGCAATCAGCCCCAGCATTTT
>TRBV11-3|-|TRBJ2-7|-
CASSSVVGGEQYF
TGTGCCAGCAGCTCAGTAGTGGGGGGCGAGCAGTACTTC
>TRBV4-1|-|TRBJ2-7|-
CASRPEPGGYEQYF
TGCGCCAGCAGGCCGGAGCCGGGTGGTTACGAGCAGTACTTC
>TRBV4-1|-|TRBJ1-1|-
CASSQEGRAWTEAFF
TGCGCCAGCAGCCAAGAAGGCAGGGCATGGACTGAAGCTTTCTTT
>TRBV4-2|TRBD1|TRBJ2-7|few
CASSQGEGTGVEQYF
TGTGCCAGCAGCCAGGGTGAAGGGACAGGGGTCGAGCAGTACTTC
>TRBV29-1|-|TRBJ1-2|-
CSVAGIIADGYTF
TGCAGCGTTGCAGGGATAATAGCAGATGGCTACACCTTC
>TRBV5-4|-|TRBJ2-7|-
CASSLDTGAVYEQYF
TGTGCCAGCAGCTTGGATACGGGAGCCGTCTACGAGCAGTACTTC
>TRBV15|TRBD2|TRBJ2-1|-
CATSIVAGGQFF
TGTGCCACCAGCATAGTGGCGGGGGGGCAGTTCTTC
>TRBV5-1|-|TRBJ1-6|-
CASRVSVNSPLHF
TGCGCCAGCAGGGTTTCAGTGAATTCACCCCTCCACTTT
>TRBV19|-|TRBJ2-7|-
CASSGQSGTYEQYF
TGTGCCAGTAGTGGGCAGTCAGGGACCTACGAGCAGTACTTC
>TRBV10-1|TRBD2|TRBJ2-7|-
CASSPREGHEQYF
TGCGCCAGCAGCCCGAGGGAGGGCCACGAGCAGTACTTC
>TRBV25-1|TRBD1|TRBJ1-2|-
CASSRQGSDYGYTF
TGTGCCAGCAGTAGACAGGGGTCAGACTATGGCTACACCTTC
>TRBV28|-|TRBJ1-1|-
CASSWGPTRGNTEAFF
TGTGCCAGCAGTTGGGGGCCGACCCGAGGGAACACTGAAGCTTTCTTT
>TRBV11-2|TRBD2|TRBJ2-1|-
CASSVVAGEILDLNEQFF
TGTGCCAGCAGCGTCGTAGCGGGAGAAATCCTAGACCTAAATGAGCAGTTCTTC
>TRBV24-1|TRBD2|TRBJ2-5|-
CATSEGGSGREGETQYF
TGTGCCACCAGTGAGGGTGGAAGCGGGAGGGAGGGCGAGACCCAGTACTTC
>TRBV19|-|TRBJ1-2|-
CASSLAGNYGYTF
TGTGCCAGTAGCCTGGCTGGTAACTATGGCTACACCTTC
>TRBV2|TRBD2|TRBJ2-1|-
CASTGGFSGNEQFF
TGTGCCAGCACGGGAGGCTTTAGCGGCAATGAGCAGTTCTTC